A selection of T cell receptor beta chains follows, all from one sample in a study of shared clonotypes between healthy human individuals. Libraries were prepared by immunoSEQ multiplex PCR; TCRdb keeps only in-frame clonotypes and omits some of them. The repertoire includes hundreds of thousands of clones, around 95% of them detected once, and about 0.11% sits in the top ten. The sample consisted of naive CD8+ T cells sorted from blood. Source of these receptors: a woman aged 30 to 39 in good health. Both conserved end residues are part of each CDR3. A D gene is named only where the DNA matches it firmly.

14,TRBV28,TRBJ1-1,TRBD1,CASSLDRANTEAFF
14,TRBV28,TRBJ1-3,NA,CASPGPPSGNTIYF
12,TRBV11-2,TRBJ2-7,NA,CASSSIFYEQYF
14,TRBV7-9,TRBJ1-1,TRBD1,CASSGDRGTPEAFF
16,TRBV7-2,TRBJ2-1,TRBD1,CASSDRTGGSLGEQFF
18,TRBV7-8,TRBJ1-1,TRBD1,CASSLGGTGGDQNTEAFF
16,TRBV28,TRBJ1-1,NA,CASNQPLPTVDTEAFF
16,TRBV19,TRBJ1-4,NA,CASSHPSDTFNEKLFF
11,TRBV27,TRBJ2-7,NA,CASSSIYEQYF
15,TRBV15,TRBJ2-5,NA,CATSDPGTAAGTQYF
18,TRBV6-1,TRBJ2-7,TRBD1,CASSEALPPGTGGYEQYF
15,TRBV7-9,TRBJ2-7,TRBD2,CASSRPGAGGYEQYF
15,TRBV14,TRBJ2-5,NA,CASSQGWGTQETQYF
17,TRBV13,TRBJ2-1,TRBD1,CASSLGPTGGSYNEQFF
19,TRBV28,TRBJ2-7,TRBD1,CASSFEVTGGGNSPYEQYF
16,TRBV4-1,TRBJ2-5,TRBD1,CASSQGTGNDGETQYF
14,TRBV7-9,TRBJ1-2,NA,CASSSRTDIYGYTF
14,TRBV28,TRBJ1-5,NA,CASRVSLRNQPQHF